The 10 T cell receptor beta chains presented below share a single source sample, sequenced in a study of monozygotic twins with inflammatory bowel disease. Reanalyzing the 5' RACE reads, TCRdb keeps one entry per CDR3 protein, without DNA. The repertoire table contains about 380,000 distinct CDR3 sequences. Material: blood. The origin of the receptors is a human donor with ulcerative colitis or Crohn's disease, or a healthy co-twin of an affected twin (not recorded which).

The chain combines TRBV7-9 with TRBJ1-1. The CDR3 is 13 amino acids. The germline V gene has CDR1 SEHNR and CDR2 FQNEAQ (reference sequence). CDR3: CASSLVGGSEAFF.

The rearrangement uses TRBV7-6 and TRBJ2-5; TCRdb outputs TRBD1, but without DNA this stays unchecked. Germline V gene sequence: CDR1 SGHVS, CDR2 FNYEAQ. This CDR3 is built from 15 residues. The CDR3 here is CASSLAPGQEETQYF. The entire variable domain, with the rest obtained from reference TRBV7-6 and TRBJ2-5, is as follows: GAGVSQSPRYKVTKRGQDVALRCDPISGHVSLYWYRQALGQGPEFLTYFNYEAQQDKSGLPNDRFSAERPEGSISTLTIQRTEQRDSAMYRCASSLAPGQEETQYFGPGTRLLVL.

The CDR3 reads CASSLSGATWDGYTF. The rearrangement uses TRBV7-2 and TRBJ1-2; TCRdb reports TRBD1, a call that lacks DNA to check it against. Germline V CDR1 and CDR2: SGHTA, FQGNSA. The CDR3 totals 15 residues.

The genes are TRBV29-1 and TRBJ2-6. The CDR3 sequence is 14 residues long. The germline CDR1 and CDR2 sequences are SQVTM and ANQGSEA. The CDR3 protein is CSVEEGNGANVLTF.

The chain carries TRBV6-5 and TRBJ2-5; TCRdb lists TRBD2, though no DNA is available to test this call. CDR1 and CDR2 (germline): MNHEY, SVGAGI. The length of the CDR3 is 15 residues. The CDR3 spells CASSYALAGFETRYF.

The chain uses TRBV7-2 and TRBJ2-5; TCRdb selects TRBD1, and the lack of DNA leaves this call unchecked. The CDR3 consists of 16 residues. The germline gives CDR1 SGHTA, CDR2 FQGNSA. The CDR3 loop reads CASSSPGTPNQETQYF.

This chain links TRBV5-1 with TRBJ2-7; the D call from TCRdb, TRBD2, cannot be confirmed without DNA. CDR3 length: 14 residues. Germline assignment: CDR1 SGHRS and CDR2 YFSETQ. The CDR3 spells CASSLGGYLSEQYF.

The CDR3: CASSLLEAGPNYGYTF. The J gene is TRBJ1-2, the V gene TRBV7-2. The CDR3 is made up of 16 amino acids. Germline V CDR1 and CDR2: SGHTA, FQGNSA.

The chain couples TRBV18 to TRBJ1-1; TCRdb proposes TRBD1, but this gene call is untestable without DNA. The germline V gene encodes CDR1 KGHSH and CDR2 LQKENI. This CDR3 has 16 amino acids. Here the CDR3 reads CASSPGIGTENTEAFF.

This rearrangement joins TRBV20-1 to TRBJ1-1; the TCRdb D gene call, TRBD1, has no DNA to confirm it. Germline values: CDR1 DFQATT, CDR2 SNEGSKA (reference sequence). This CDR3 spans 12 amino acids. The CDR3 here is CSAPGQGAEAFF.